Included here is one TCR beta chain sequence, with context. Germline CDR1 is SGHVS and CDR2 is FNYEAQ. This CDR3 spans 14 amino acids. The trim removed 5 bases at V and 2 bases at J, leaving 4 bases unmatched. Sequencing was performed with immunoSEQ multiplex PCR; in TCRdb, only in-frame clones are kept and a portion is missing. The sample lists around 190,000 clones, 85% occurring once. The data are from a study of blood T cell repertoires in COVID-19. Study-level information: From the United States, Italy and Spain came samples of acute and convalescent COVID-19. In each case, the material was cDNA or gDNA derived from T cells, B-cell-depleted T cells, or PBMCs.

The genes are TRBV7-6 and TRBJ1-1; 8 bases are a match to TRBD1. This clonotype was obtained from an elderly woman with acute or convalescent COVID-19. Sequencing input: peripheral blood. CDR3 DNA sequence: TGTGCCAGCAGCCCGACAGGGGACAACACTGAAGCTTTCTTT. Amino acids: CASSPTGDNTEAFF.